This entry is about one T cell receptor (beta chain). What it recognizes is unknown. Here immunoSEQ multiplex PCR was the method, and the copy in TCRdb shows in-frame clones only, minus some. The table records roughly 60,000 clones, about 88% of them present only once. This entry is derived from a study of a mutant IDH1 vaccine in newly diagnosed glioma. At the level of the study: Receipt of radiotherapy, temozolomide, or both preceded the study, and most received both. Findings and limits, study-wide: Pseudoprogression looked unconnected to shifts in top peripheral T cell clonotypes. The study observed vaccine-induced immune responses in 93.3% of patients.

This sample's time point: week 23, last vaccination. A single vaccine dose contained 300 ug of mutant IDH1 20-mer peptide, and topical imiquimod was used with it. In every donor, the tumor was a new WHO grade 3 or 4 IDH1-mutant, ATRX-lost astrocytoma. The starting material was PBMCs, obtained from a glioma patient whose treatment included an IDH1 peptide vaccine. The TCR sequence derives from a man aged 30-40 years with glioma.

Written as DNA, the CDR3 is TGTGCCAGCAGACTGGGAGAGACCCAGTACTTC. This translates into CASRLGETQYF. V and J are TRBV6-5 and TRBJ2-5; D ambiguous. The CDR3 is made up of 11 amino acids. CDR1 and CDR2 from the germline V gene are MNHEY and SVGAGI. Trimming removed 6 bases at V and 4 bases at J, with 6 bases between.